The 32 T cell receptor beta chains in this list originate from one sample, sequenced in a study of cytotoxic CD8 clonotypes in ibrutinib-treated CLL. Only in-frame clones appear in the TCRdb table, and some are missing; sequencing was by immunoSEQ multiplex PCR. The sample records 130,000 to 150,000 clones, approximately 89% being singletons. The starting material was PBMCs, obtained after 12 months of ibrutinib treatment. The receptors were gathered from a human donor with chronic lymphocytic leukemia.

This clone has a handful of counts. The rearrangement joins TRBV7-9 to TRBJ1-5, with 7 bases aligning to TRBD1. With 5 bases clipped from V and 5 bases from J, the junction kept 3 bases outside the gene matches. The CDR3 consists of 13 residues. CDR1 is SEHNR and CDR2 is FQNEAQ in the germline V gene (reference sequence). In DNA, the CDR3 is TGTGCCAGCAGCCAGGGGGGTGATCAGCCCCAGCATTTT. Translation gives CASSQGGDQPQHF.

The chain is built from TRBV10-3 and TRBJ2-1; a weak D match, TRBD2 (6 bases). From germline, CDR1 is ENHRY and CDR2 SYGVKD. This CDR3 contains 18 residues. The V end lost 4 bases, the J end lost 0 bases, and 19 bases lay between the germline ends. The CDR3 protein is CAISAGRGLVSSYNEQFF. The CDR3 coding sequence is TGTGCCATCAGTGCTGGTCGGGGACTGGTTAGCTCCTACAATGAGCAGTTCTTC.

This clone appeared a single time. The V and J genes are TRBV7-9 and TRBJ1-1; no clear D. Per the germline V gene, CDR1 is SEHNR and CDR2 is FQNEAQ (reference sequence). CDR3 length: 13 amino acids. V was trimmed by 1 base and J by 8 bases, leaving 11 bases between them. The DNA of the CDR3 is TGTGCCAGCAGCTTAGGTAATGGAGCCGAAGCTTTCTTT. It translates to CASSLGNGAEAFF.

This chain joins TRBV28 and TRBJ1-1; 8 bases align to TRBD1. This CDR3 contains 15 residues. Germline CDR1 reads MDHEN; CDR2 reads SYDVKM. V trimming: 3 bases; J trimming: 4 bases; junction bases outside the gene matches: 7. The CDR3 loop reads CASSFQGAYSTEAFF. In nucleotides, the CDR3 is TGTGCCAGCAGTTTTCAGGGGGCATATAGCACTGAAGCTTTCTTT.

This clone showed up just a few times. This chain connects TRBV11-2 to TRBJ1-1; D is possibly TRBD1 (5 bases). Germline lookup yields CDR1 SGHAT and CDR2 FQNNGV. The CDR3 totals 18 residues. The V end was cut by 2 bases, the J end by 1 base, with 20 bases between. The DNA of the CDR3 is TGTGCCAGCAGCTTAATTCTCGGGCAGGGTGATAAGAACACTGAAGCTTTCTTT. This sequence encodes CASSLILGQGDKNTEAFF. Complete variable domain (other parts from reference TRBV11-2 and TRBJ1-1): EAGVAQSPRYKIIEKRQSVAFWCNPISGHATLYWYQQILGQGPKLLIQFQNNGVVDDSQLPKDRFSAERLKGVDSTLKIQPAKLEDSAVYLCASSLILGQGDKNTEAFFGQGTRLTVV.

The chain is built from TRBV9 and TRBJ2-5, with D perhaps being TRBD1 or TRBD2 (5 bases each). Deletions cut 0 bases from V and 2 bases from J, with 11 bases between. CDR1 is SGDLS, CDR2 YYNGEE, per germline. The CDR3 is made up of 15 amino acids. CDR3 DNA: TGTGCCAGCAGCGTAGGGGCGAGGGGACAAGAGACCCAGTACTTC. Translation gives CASSVGARGQETQYF.

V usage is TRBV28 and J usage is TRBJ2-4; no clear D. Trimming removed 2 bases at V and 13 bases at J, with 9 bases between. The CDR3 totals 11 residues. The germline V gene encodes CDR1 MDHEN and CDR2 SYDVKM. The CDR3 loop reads CASSLGSDQYF. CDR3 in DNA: TGTGCCAGCAGTTTAGGATCAGACCAGTACTTC.

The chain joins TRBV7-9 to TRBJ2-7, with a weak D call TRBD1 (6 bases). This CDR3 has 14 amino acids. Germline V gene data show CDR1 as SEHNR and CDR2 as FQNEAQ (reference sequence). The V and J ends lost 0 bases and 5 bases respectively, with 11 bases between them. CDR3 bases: TGTGCCAGCAGCTTAGCGCTGGCAGGGGACGAGCAGTACTTC. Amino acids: CASSLALAGDEQYF.

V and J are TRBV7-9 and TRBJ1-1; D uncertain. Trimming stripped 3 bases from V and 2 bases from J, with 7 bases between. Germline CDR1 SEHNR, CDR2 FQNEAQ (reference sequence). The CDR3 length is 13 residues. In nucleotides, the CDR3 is TGTGCCAGCAGCTTCGAGGACAACACTGAAGCTTTCTTT. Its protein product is CASSFEDNTEAFF.

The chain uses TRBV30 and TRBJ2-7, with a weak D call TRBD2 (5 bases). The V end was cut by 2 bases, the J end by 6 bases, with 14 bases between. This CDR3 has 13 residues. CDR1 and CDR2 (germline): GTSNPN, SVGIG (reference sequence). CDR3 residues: CAWSLGRDREQYF. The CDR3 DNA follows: TGTGCCTGGAGTCTCGGACGGGATCGCGAGCAGTACTTC. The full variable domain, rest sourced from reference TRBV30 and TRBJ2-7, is SQTIHQWPATLVQPVGSPLSLECTVEGTSNPNLYWYRQAAGRGLQLLFYSVGIGQISSEVPQNLSASRPQDRQFILSSKKLLLSDSGFYLCAWSLGRDREQYFGPGTRLTVT.

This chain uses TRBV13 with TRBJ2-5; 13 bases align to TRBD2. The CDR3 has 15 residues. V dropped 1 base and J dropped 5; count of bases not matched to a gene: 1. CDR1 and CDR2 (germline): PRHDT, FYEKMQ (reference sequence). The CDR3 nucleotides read TGTGCCAGCAGCTTAGAGACTAGCGGGAGGGAGACCCAGTACTTC. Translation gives CASSLETSGRETQYF.

The CDR3 reads CASSVEKAAASSYNEQFF. The CDR3, as DNA: TGTGCCAGCAGCGTAGAGAAAGCGGCAGCAAGCTCCTACAATGAGCAGTTCTTC. V usage is TRBV9 and J usage is TRBJ2-1, with a possible D match to TRBD2 (5 bases). V shed 0 bases and J shed 0 bases, with 16 bases lying between them. This CDR3 is built from 18 residues. Germline V gene lookup returns CDR1 SGDLS and CDR2 YYNGEE.

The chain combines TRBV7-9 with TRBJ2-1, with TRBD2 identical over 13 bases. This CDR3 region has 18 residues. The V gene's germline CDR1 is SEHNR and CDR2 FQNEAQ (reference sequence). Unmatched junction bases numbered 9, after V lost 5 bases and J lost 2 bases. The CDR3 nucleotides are TGTGCCAGCAGCGCGCCGGGACTAGCGGGGTCTCCCTACAATGAGCAGTTCTTC. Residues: CASSAPGLAGSPYNEQFF.

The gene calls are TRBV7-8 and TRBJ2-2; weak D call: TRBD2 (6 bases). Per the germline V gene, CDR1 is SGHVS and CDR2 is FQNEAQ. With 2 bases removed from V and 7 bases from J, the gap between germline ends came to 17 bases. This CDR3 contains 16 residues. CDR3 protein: CASSLKRSSEDGELFF. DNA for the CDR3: TGTGCCAGCAGCTTAAAGAGGTCTAGCGAAGACGGGGAGCTGTTTTTT.

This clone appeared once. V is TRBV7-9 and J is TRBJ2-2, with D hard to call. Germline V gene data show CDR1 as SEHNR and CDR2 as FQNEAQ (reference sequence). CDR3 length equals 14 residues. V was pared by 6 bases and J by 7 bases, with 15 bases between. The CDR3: CASRSGLPGGELFF. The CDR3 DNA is TGTGCCAGCAGGTCCGGGCTACCAGGCGGGGAGCTGTTTTTT.

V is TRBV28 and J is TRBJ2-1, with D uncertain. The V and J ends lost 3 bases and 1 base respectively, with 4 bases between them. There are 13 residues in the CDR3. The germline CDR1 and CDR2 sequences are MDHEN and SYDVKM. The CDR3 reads CASSFRSYNEQFF. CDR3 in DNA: TGTGCCAGCAGTTTCAGGTCCTACAATGAGCAGTTCTTC.

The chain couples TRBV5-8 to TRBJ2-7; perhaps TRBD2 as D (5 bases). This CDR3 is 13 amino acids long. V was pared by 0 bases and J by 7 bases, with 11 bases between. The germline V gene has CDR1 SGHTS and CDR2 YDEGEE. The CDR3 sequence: CASSLVREGEQYF. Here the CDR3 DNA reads TGTGCCAGCAGCTTGGTTCGGGAAGGGGAGCAGTACTTC.

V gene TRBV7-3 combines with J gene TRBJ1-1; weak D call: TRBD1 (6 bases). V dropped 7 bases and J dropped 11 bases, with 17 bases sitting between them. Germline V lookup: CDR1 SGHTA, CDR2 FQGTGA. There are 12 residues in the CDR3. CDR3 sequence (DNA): TGTGCCAGCAAGTGGGGGCAGGCGCGCGCTTTCTTT. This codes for CASKWGQARAFF. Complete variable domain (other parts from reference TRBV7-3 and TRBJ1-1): GAGVSQTPSNKVTEKGKYVELRCDPISGHTALYWYRQSLGQGPEFLIYFQGTGAADDSGLPNDRFFAVRPEGSVSTLKIQRTERGDSAVYLCASKWGQARAFFGQGTRLTVV.

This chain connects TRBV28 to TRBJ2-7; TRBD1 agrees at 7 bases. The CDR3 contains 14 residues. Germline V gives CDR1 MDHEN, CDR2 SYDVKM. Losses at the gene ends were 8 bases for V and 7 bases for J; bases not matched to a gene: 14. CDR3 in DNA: TGTGCCAGCTGGCCGGACAGGACCCATCGGGAGCAGTACTTC. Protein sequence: CASWPDRTHREQYF.

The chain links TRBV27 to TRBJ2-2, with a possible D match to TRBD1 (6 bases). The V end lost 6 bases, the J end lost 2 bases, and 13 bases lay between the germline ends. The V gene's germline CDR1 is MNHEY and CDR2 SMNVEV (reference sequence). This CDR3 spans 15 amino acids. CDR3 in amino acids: CASRTRGHNTGELFF. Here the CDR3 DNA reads TGTGCCAGCAGAACCCGGGGACACAACACCGGGGAGCTGTTTTTT.

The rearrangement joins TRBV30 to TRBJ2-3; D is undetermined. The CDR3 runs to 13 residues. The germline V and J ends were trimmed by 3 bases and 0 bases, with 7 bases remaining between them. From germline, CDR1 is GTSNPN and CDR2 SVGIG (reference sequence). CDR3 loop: CAWRKTSTDTQYF. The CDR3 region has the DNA TGTGCCTGGAGGAAAACTAGCACAGATACGCAGTATTTT.

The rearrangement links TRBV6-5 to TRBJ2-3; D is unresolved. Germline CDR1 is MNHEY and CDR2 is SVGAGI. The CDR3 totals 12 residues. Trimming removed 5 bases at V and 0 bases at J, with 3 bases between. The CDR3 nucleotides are TGTGCCAGCAGTCAAAGCACAGATACGCAGTATTTT. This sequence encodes CASSQSTDTQYF.

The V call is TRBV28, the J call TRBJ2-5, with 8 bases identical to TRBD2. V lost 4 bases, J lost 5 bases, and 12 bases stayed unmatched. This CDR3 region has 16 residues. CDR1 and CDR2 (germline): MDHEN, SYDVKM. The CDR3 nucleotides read TGTGCCAGCAGTTCATCAGCGGGAGAGAGCTGGGAGACCCAGTACTTC. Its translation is CASSSSAGESWETQYF.

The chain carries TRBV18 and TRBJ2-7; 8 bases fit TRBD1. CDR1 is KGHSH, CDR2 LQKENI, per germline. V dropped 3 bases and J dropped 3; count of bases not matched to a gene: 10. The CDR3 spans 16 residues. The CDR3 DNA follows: TGTGCCAGCTCACCGCCGGGACAGGTTGGGCGCTACGAGCAGTACTTC. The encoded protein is CASSPPGQVGRYEQYF.

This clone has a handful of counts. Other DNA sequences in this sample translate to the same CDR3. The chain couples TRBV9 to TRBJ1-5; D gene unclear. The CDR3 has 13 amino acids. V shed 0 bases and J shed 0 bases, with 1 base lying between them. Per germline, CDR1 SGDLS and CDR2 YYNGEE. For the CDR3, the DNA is TGTGCCAGCAGCGTAGGTAGCAATCAGCCCCAGCATTTT. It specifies CASSVGSNQPQHF.

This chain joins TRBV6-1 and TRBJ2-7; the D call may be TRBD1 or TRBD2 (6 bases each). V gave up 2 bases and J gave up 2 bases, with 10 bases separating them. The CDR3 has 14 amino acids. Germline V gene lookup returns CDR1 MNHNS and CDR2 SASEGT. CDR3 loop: CASSEIGGPYEQYF. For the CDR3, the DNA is TGTGCCAGCAGTGAAATCGGGGGCCCCTACGAGCAGTACTTC.

The CDR3 DNA is TGTGCCAGCAGTGACTCGGGGGGAGGCAATGAAAAACTGTTTTTT. This codes for CASSDSGGGNEKLFF. V is TRBV6-4 and J is TRBJ1-4; a weak D match, TRBD1 (5 bases). This CDR3 region has 15 residues. Between the trimmed V and J ends, which lost 0 bases and 5 bases, there was a span of 10 bases. Germline loops: CDR1 MRHNA, CDR2 SNTAGT.

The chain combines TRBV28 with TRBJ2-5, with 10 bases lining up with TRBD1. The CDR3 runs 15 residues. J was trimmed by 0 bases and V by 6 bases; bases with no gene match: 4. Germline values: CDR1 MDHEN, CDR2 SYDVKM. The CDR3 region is CASSRTGGYQETQYF. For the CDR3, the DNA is TGTGCCAGCAGCCGGACAGGGGGGTACCAAGAGACCCAGTACTTC.

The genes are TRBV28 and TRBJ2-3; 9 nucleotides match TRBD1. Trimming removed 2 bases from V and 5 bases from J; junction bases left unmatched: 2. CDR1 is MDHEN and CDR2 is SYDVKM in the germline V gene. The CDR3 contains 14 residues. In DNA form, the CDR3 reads TGTGCCAGCAGTTTAGGGGACAGGGAAGATACGCAGTATTTT. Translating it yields CASSLGDREDTQYF.

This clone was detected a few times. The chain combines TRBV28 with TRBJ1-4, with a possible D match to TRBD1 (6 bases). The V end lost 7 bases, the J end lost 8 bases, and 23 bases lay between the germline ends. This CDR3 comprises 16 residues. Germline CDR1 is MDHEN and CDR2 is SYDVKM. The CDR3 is CASTSIGTRVAEKLFF. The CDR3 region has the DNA TGTGCCAGCACCTCCATAGGGACACGGGTGGCGGAAAAACTGTTTTTT.

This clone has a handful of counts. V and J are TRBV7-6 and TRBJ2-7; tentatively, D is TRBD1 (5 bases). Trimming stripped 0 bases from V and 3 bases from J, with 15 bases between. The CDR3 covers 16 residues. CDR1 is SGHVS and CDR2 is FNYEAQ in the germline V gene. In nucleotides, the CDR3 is TGTGCCAGCAGCTTAGCAGCAGGGTCCACGGTCTACGAGCAGTACTTC. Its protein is CASSLAAGSTVYEQYF.

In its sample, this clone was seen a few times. The CDR3 nucleotides read TGTGCCAGCAGTTTCTGGAATCAGCCCCAGCATTTT. The encoded protein is CASSFWNQPQHF. The chain carries TRBV27 and TRBJ1-5; D call uncertain. CDR3 length: 12 residues. In germline, CDR1 is MNHEY, CDR2 SMNVEV (reference sequence). V lost 3 bases, J lost 4 bases, and 4 bases lay in between.